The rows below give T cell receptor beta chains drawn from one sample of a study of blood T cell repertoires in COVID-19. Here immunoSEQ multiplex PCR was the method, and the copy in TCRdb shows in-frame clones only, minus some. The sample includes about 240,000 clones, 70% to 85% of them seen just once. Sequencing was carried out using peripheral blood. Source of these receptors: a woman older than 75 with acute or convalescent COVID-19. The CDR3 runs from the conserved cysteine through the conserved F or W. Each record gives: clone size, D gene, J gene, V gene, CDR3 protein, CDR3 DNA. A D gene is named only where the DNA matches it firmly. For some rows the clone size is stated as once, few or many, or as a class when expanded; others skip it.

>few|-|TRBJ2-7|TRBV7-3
CASHPEAGTTYEQYF
TGTGCCAGTCATCCGGAGGCGGGGACCACCTACGAGCAGTACTTC
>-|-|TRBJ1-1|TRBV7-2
CASSSRVTGANTEAFF
TGTGCCAGCAGCTCCCGAGTCACAGGCGCGAACACTGAAGCTTTCTTT
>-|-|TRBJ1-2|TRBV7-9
CASSSGQRPNYGYTF
TGTGCCAGCAGCTCAGGACAGAGACCTAACTATGGCTACACCTTC
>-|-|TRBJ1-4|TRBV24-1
CATSDNRANLFF
TGTGCCACCAGTGACAACAGGGCTAACCTGTTTTTT
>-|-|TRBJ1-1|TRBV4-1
CASSQDTAPEAFF
TGCGCCAGCAGCCAAGATACAGCTCCTGAAGCTTTCTTT
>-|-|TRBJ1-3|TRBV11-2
CASSLNWATLSGNTIYF
TGTGCCAGCAGCTTAAATTGGGCGACCCTCTCTGGAAACACCATATATTTT
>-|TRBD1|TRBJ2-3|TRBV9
CASSVGGIGDSKRTQYF
TGTGCCAGCAGCGTAGGAGGGATCGGGGACAGTAAACGTACGCAGTATTTT
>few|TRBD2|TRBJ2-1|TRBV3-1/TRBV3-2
CASSFRLAGGNEQFF
TGTGCCAGCAGCTTCCGACTAGCGGGGGGCAATGAGCAGTTCTTC
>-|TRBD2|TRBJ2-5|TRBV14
CASSQTRGGAETQYF
TGTGCCAGCAGCCAAACGCGGGGGGGTGCGGAGACCCAGTACTTC
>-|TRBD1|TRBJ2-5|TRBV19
CASSDGQGIVTFQETQYF
TGTGCCAGTAGTGACGGACAGGGGATTGTCACGTTCCAAGAGACCCAGTACTTC
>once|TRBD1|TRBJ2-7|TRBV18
CASSQGQGGYNEQYF
TGTGCCAGCTCACAGGGACAGGGGGGCTACAACGAGCAGTACTTC
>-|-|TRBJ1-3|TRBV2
CASRDRSFSGNTIYF
TGTGCCAGCAGGGACAGATCCTTCTCTGGAAACACCATATATTTT
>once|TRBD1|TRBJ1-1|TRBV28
CASSSITGGNTEAFF
TGTGCCAGCAGTTCCATCACAGGGGGGAACACTGAAGCTTTCTTT
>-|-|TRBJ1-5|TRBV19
CASSIESLRGPQHF
TGTGCCAGTAGTATAGAGTCCCTCCGAGGGCCCCAGCATTTT
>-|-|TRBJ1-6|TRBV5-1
CASSAEVADNSPLHF
TGCGCCAGCAGCGCGGAGGTAGCGGATAATTCACCCCTCCACTTT
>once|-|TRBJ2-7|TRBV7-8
CASSLATSYEQYF
TGTGCCAGCAGCTTAGCGACAAGCTACGAGCAGTACTTC
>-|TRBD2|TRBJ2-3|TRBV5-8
CASSPLSGGGTDTQYF
TGTGCCAGCAGCCCCCTTAGCGGGGGTGGCACAGATACGCAGTATTTT
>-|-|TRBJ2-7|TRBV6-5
CASSYRGYEQYF
TGTGCCAGCAGTTACAGGGGTTACGAGCAGTACTTC
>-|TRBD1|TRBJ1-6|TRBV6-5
CASSSKGGRSPLHF
TGTGCCAGCAGTAGTAAAGGGGGCCGGTCACCCCTCCACTTT
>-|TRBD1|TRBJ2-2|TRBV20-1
CSASGTGKTGELFF
TGCAGTGCTAGTGGGACAGGGAAAACCGGGGAGCTGTTTTTT
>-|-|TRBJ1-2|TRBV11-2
CASSLEARGPIYGYTF
TGTGCCAGCAGCTTAGAGGCCAGGGGACCCATCTATGGCTACACCTTC
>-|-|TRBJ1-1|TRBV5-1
CASSFHKQNTEAFF
TGCGCCAGCAGCTTCCATAAACAGAACACTGAAGCTTTCTTT